The clone carrying this TCR beta chain was observed many times. Its matching antigen is unknown. Being one base from a much bigger clone, this may be a read error. Hyperthyroidism patients were newly diagnosed, ill under 2 months, and aged 18 to 65 years. Diagnosis used clinical symptoms, serum thyroxine, TRAb, thyroid ultrasound and orbital computed tomography. These data are taken from a study of Graves' ophthalmopathy and Graves' hyperthyroidism. The study, taken as a whole, reports: Most thyroid-expanded clonotypes exceeding 0.001 frequency were also found in blood. As the model predicted ophthalmopathy progression, it achieved a sensitivity of about 71% and a specificity of approximately 72%.

The sequenced template was RNA, covering the TCR beta CDR3 region. HTBI-primed first-round RT-PCR preceded second-round multiplex PCR. TCRdb analysed the multiplex PCR reads with MiXCR anew, one entry per CDR3 protein. The sample includes about 390,000 distinct CDR3 sequences, less than 20% of them seen just once. The sequence derives from a woman aged 18 to 35 with stable Graves' hyperthyroidism. The sample comprised peripheral blood.

CDR3 coding DNA: TGTGCCAGCAGTAGGGGGGCTAACTATGGCTACACCTTC. Encoded protein: CASSRGANYGYTF. The chain uses TRBV28 and TRBJ1-2, with a possible D match to TRBD1 (6 bases). Trimming took off 5 bases at V and 0 bases at J, with 7 bases between the two ends. Germline V gene lookup returns CDR1 MDHEN and CDR2 SYDVKM. The CDR3 has 13 residues.